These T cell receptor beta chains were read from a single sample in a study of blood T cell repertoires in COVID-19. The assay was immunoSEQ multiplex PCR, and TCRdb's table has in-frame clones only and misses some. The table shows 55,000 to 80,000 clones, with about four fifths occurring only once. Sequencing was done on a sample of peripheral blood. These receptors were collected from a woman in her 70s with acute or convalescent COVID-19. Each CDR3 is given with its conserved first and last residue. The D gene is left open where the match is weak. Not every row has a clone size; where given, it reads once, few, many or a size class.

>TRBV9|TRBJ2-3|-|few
TGTGCCAGCAGCGTAGCGGGAGATAGCACAGATACGCAGTATTTT
CASSVAGDSTDTQYF
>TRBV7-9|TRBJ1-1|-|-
TGTGCCAGCAGCTTAGAGGTGGAGTCTCTAGCTTTCTTT
CASSLEVESLAFF
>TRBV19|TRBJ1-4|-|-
TGTGCCAGTAGTAAGACAGGCGGGTATGAAAAACTGTTTTTT
CASSKTGGYEKLFF
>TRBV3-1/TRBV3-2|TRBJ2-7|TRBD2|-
TGTGCCAGCAGCAAGACTAGCGGGAGAGGCGAGCAGTACTTC
CASSKTSGRGEQYF
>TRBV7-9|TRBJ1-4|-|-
TGTGCCAGCAGCCCGCGACAGGTCACAACTAATGAAAAACTGTTTTTT
CASSPRQVTTNEKLFF
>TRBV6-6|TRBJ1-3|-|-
TGTGCCAGCAGTCTACTGCCAGGGACTTTCTCTGGAAACACCATATATTTT
CASSLLPGTFSGNTIYF
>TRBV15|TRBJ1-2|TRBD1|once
TGTGCCACCAGCGGGCGGGACAGGAGCTATGGCTACACCTTC
CATSGRDRSYGYTF
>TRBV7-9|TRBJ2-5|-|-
TGTGCCAGCAGCTGGACGGGACACGACCAAGAGACCCAGTACTTC
CASSWTGHDQETQYF
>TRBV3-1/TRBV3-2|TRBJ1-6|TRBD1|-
TGTGCCAGCAGCCCGGGACAGGGGAATTCACCCCTCCACTTT
CASSPGQGNSPLHF
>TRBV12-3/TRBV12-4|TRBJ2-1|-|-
TGTGCCAGCAGTCGACGGGGGGCGAGTGAGCAGTTCTTC
CASSRRGASEQFF
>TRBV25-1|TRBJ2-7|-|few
TGTGCCAGCAGTGAAAGGGGAACCTACGAGCAGTACTTC
CASSERGTYEQYF
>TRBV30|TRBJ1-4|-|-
TGTGCCTGGAATCAGGGGCGTGGTGAAAAACTGTTTTTT
CAWNQGRGEKLFF
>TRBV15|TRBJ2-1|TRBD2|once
TGTGCCACCAGCTCTCAACCCGGGACTAGCGGAATTTACAATGAGCAGTTCTTC
CATSSQPGTSGIYNEQFF
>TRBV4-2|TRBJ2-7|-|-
TGTGCCAGCAGCCAACCCAACCCCGCGGGATCCTACGAGCAGTACTTC
CASSQPNPAGSYEQYF
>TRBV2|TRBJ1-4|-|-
TGTGCCAGCAGTGTAGGAGTGCTAAGCGAAAAACTGTTTTTT
CASSVGVLSEKLFF
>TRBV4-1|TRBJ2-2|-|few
TGCGCCAGCAGCCCTACCCCATTTAGTGGGCCGAACACCGGGGAGCTGTTTTTT
CASSPTPFSGPNTGELFF
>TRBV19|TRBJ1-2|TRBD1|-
TGTGCCAGTCGTACAGGGGGCACCTATGGCTACACCTTC
CASRTGGTYGYTF
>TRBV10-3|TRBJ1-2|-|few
TGTGCCATCAGTGAGGAGGGAACGGCCTATGGCTACACCTTC
CAISEEGTAYGYTF
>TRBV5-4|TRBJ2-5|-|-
TGTGCCAGCAGCTTGGCAGGGGTCCAAGAGACCCAGTACTTC
CASSLAGVQETQYF
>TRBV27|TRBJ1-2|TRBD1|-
TGTGCCAGCAGTACCCGGACAGGGGTTAACTATGGCTACACCTTC
CASSTRTGVNYGYTF
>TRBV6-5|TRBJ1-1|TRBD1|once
TGTGCCAGCAAGCCAGGACAGGCCATGAACACTGAAGCTTTCTTT
CASKPGQAMNTEAFF
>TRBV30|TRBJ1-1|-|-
TGTGCCTGGAGTGTACAGGGGAACACTGAAGCTTTCTTT
CAWSVQGNTEAFF
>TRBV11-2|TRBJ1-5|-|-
TGTGCCAGCAGCTTAAGCAGGGGCCCTGGTCAGCCCCAGCATTTT
CASSLSRGPGQPQHF
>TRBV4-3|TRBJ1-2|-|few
TGCGCCAGCAGCCAAGATCAAACGGTCTATGGCTACACCTTC
CASSQDQTVYGYTF
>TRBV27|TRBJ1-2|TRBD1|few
TGTGCCAGCAGTCCCGGACAGGGCGCCCTTTATGGCTACACCTTC
CASSPGQGALYGYTF
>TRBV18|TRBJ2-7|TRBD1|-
TGTGCCAGCTCACCATCGACAGGGGGGGCCTACGAGCAGTACTTC
CASSPSTGGAYEQYF
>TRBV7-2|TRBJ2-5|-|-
TGTGCCAGCAGCTTAGCGGGGGACAAAGAGACCCAGTACTTC
CASSLAGDKETQYF
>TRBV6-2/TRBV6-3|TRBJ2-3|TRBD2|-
TGTGCCAGCAGTCCACTGGGACTATACACAGATACGCAGTATTTT
CASSPLGLYTDTQYF
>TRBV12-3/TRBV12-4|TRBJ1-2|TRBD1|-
TGTGCCAGCAGTTTAGACAGGGGGATTGGCTACACCTTC
CASSLDRGIGYTF
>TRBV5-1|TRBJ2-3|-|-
TGCGCCAGCAGAAATACAGGTACAACTAGCACAGATACGCAGTATTTT
CASRNTGTTSTDTQYF
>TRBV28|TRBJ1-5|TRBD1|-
TGTGCCAGCAGTCGGCGGTCCATAGGACAGGGTAGCAATCAGCCCCAGCATTTT
CASSRRSIGQGSNQPQHF
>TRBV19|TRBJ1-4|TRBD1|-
TGTGCCACTCGGGCCCCAGGGGGCCAGAATGAAAAACTGTTTTTT
CATRAPGGQNEKLFF
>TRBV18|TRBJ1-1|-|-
TGTGCCAGCTCACCAACGGGGGGCGAGACTGAAGCTTTCTTT
CASSPTGGETEAFF
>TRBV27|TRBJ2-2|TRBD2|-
TGTGCCAGCAGTTCAAGCGGGAGACACACCGGGGAGCTGTTTTTT
CASSSSGRHTGELFF
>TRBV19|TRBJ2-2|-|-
TGTGCCAGTAGTATCACCAGGGGCTTCTCCGGGGAGCTGTTTTTT
CASSITRGFSGELFF
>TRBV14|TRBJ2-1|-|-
TGTGCCAGCAGCCAAGGTGAGGGCTACTACAATGAGCAGTTCTTC
CASSQGEGYYNEQFF
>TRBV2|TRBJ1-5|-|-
TGTGCCAGCAGGGCGGGGGGGCAGCCCCAGCATTTT
CASRAGGQPQHF